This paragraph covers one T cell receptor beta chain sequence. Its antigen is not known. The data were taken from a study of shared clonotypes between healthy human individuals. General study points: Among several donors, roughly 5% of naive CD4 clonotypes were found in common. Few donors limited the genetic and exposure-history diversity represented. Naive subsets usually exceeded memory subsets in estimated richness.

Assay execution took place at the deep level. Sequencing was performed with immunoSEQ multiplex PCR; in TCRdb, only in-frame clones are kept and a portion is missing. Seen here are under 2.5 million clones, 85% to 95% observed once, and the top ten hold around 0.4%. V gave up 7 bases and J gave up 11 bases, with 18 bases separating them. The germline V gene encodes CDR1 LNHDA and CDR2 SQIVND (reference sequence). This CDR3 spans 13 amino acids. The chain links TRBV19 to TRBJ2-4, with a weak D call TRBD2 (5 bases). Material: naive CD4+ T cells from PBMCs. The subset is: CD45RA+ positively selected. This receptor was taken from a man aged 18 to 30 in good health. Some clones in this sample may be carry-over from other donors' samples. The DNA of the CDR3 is TGTGCCAGTACTCCAGGAGAGGGTCGGGTTCAGTACTTC. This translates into CASTPGEGRVQYF.